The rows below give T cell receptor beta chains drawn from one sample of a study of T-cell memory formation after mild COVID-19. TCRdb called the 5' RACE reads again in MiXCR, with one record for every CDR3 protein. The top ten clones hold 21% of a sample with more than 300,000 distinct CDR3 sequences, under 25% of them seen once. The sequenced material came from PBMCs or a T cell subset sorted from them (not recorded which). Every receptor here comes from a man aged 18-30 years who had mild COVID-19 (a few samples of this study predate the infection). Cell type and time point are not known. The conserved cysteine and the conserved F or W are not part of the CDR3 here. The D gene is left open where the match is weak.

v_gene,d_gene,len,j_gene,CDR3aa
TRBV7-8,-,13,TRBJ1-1,ASSLRVWVSTEAF
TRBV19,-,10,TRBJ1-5,ASTSGNQPQH
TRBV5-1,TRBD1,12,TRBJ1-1,ASSLSNRGTEAF
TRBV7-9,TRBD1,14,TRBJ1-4,ASSFSGGPSNEKLF
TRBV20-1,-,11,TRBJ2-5,SAREDLGETQY
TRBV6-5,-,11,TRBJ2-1,ASSYSQSNEQF
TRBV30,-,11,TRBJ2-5,AWSENVGETQY
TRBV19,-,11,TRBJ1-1,ASHKGGRTEAF
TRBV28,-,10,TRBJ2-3,ASSPSRDTQY
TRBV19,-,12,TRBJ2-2,ASRGRGPTGELF
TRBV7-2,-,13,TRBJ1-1,ASSLLLGQNTEAF
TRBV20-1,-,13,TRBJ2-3,SAPGSTGTRVTQY
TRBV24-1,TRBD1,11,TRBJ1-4,ATIRAGGEKLF